The 17 T cell receptor beta chains in this list originate from one sample, sequenced in a study of response to subunit inactivated influenza vaccine. One entry per CDR3 protein results from TCRdb running MiXCR on the RT-PCR reads. The sample consists of under 850,000 distinct CDR3 sequences, about 18% of them appearing once. The sample here was PBMCs from blood, taken 5 days after vaccination. Every receptor here comes from a man aged 50-60 years who received an inactivated influenza vaccine.

This clonotype came up a few times. The rearrangement links TRBV18 to TRBJ2-1; D tentatively fits TRBD1 or TRBD2 (7 bases each). The CDR3 is made up of 15 amino acids. Trimming pared 2 bases from V and 10 bases from J, leaving 18 bases between. Germline loops: CDR1 KGHSH, CDR2 LQKENI. CDR3 sequence (DNA): TGTGCCAGCTCACCAATCAAGGCAGGGGGAGGGGAGCAGTTCTTC. As protein: CASSPIKAGGGEQFF. Together with reference TRBV18 and TRBJ2-1, the CDR3 gives the full variable domain: NAGVMQNPRHLVRRRGQEARLRCSPMKGHSHVYWYRQLPEEGLKFMVYLQKENIIDESGMPKERFSAEFPKEGPSILRIQQVVRGDSAAYFCASSPIKAGGGEQFFGPGTRLTVL.

This clonotype showed up just a few times. The chain links TRBV4-3 to TRBJ2-2; D gene unclear. CDR1 LGHNA and CDR2 YSLEER come from the germline V gene. The V gene lost 0 bases and the J gene lost 1 base, with 18 bases spanning the gap. The CDR3 is 19 amino acids. This CDR3 is CASSQDWLGWGRNTGELFF. The CDR3 DNA follows: TGCGCCAGCAGCCAAGATTGGCTCGGGTGGGGAAGGAACACCGGGGAGCTGTTTTTT.

The J gene is TRBJ2-4, the V gene TRBV20-1, with D possibly TRBD1 on 6 matching bases. CDR1 and CDR2 (germline): DFQATT, SNEGSKA (reference sequence). CDR3 length equals 12 residues. With 6 bases removed from V and 1 base from J, the gap between germline ends came to 7 bases. The CDR3 reads CSAGQAKNIQYF. As DNA, the CDR3 is TGCAGTGCCGGACAGGCCAAAAACATTCAGTACTTC.

The chain recombines TRBV30 with TRBJ1-1; D gene ambiguous. The CDR3 covers 14 residues. The germline V gene has CDR1 GTSNPN and CDR2 SVGIG (reference sequence). V lost 8 bases and J 5 bases, leaving 21 bases between the germline ends. The DNA for the CDR3 is TGTGCCGCCCGCCGGGGAGGTTATAGGACTGAAGCTTTCTTT. It specifies CAARRGGYRTEAFF.

The chain combines TRBV15 with TRBJ2-1; 9 bases fit TRBD2. Germline assignment: CDR1 LNHNV and CDR2 YYDKDF (reference sequence). Unmatched junction bases numbered 7, after V lost 3 bases and J lost 7 bases. The CDR3 has 15 amino acids. In DNA form, the CDR3 reads TGTGCCACCAGCAGTCGGCGGGAGGGCCTAAATGAGCAGTTCTTC. Its protein is CATSSRREGLNEQFF.

This clonotype was recorded many times. The chain has TRBV5-1 and TRBJ2-7; 13 nucleotides agree with TRBD2. From germline, CDR1 is SGHRS and CDR2 YFSETQ. The junction had 1 base not matched to a gene; V was cut back by 2 bases and J by 2 bases. There are 15 residues in the CDR3. The CDR3 nucleotides are TGCGCCAGCAGCTTAACTAGCGGGAGGGCCTACGAGCAGTACTTC. It encodes CASSLTSGRAYEQYF. Full variable domain (remainder filled in from reference TRBV5-1 and TRBJ2-7): KAGVTQTPRYLIKTRGQQVTLSCSPISGHRSVSWYQQTPGQGLQFLFEYFSETQRNKGNFPGRFSGRQFSNSRSEMNVSTLELGDSALYLCASSLTSGRAYEQYFGPGTRLTVT.

The chain links TRBV30 to TRBJ1-5; D is unresolved. V was pared by 1 base and J by 0 bases, with 4 bases between. There are 13 residues in the CDR3. The V gene's germline CDR1 is GTSNPN and CDR2 SVGIG (reference sequence). The CDR3 sequence is CAWSDFSNQPQHF. The CDR3 DNA sequence: TGTGCCTGGAGTGACTTTAGCAATCAGCCCCAGCATTTT.

Note on this clonotype: One junction end does not reproduce the germline sequence, and a read error may be involved. The rearrangement joins TRBV5-1 to TRBJ2-1; no clear D gene. The CDR3 loop spans 13 amino acids. The germline gives CDR1 SGHRS, CDR2 YFSETQ. CDR3 loop: CASTLEQVGEQFF. In DNA form, the CDR3 reads TGCGCCAGCACCTTGGAGCAGGTTGGGGAGCAGTTCTTC.

This clonotype has just a few counts. The chain recombines TRBV28 with TRBJ2-3; 9 bases fit TRBD2. With 5 bases clipped from V and 6 bases from J, the junction kept 9 bases outside the gene matches. The CDR3 runs to 15 residues. Germline CDR1 MDHEN, CDR2 SYDVKM. The CDR3 nucleotides read TGTGCCAGCAGTGGGGGTCGCGGGAGGGCCGATACGCAGTATTTT. It yields the protein CASSGGRGRADTQYF.

The chain links TRBV7-2 to TRBJ2-5, with D perhaps matching TRBD2 (5 bases). Germline V gives CDR1 SGHTA, CDR2 FQGNSA. CDR3 length equals 16 residues. V lost 2 bases and J lost 1, with 14 bases in between. This CDR3 reads CASSLMSSLGQETQYF. CDR3 nucleotide sequence: TGTGCCAGCAGCTTAATGTCTAGCTTGGGCCAAGAGACCCAGTACTTC.

V gene TRBV7-3 combines with J gene TRBJ2-6; D is uncertain. This CDR3 spans 16 amino acids. V was pared by 3 bases and J by 2 bases, with 11 bases between. Per germline, CDR1 SGHTA and CDR2 FQGTGA. CDR3 DNA sequence: TGTGCCAGCAGCTTGGGCGCCAGTCCTGGGGCCAACGTCCTGACTTTC. Protein: CASSLGASPGANVLTF.

This rearrangement joins TRBV12-3 or TRBV12-4 to TRBJ1-1; 7 bases align to TRBD1. CDR3 length: 14 residues. The V segment lost 3 bases and the J segment 4 bases; nucleotides outside the gene matches: 5. CDR3: CASSFEPGGTEAFF. The CDR3 DNA sequence: TGTGCCAGCAGTTTTGAGCCAGGGGGCACTGAAGCTTTCTTT.

The V gene is TRBV20-1, the J gene TRBJ2-7; D is unresolved. From germline, CDR1 is DFQATT and CDR2 SNEGSKA (reference sequence). V lost 0 bases and J lost 1, with 10 bases in between. The CDR3 spans 14 residues. This chain's CDR3 is CSARDWGSSYEQYF. The CDR3 coding sequence is TGCAGTGCTAGAGATTGGGGATCATCCTACGAGCAGTACTTC.

This clonotype was picked up a small number of times. The chain has TRBV7-8 and TRBJ2-3, with D maybe TRBD2 (6 bases). The V end was cut by 5 bases, the J end by 2 bases, with 14 bases between. The CDR3 sequence is 15 residues long. From germline, CDR1 is SGHVS and CDR2 FQNEAQ. The DNA of the CDR3 is TGTGCCAGCAGCCGTCGGGACTCAGACACAGATACGCAGTATTTT. It yields the protein CASSRRDSDTDTQYF.

The chain employs TRBV7-2 and TRBJ2-1; 10 bases map to TRBD1. The CDR3 runs to 14 residues. V gave up 2 bases and J gave up 10 bases; unmatched junction bases: 5. Germline loops: CDR1 SGHTA, CDR2 FQGNSA. The CDR3 region has the DNA TGTGCCAGCAGCTTAATGGGGACAGGGGACGAGCAGTTCTTC. Amino acid sequence: CASSLMGTGDEQFF.

The chain carries TRBV6-1 and TRBJ1-2; TRBD1 aligns across 8 bases. The V and J ends lost 6 bases and 7 bases, in that order; junction bases with no gene match: 10. The germline V gene encodes CDR1 MNHNS and CDR2 SASEGT. This CDR3 has 14 amino acids. The CDR3 loop is CASRHDQGALGYTF. DNA for the CDR3: TGTGCCAGCAGGCATGATCAGGGGGCTCTTGGCTACACCTTC.

This chain joins TRBV15 and TRBJ1-1, with D unresolved. The CDR3 extends over 14 amino acids. V was clipped by 5 bases and J by 9 bases, with 19 bases between them. Germline V gives CDR1 LNHNV, CDR2 YYDKDF (reference sequence). DNA of the CDR3: TGTGCCACCAGCCCCACCTTGCAGGCTTCTCAAGCTTTCTTT. It yields the protein CATSPTLQASQAFF. Combining the CDR3 with reference TRBV15 and TRBJ1-1 gives the whole variable domain DAMVIQNPRYQVTQFGKPVTLSCSQTLNHNVMYWYQQKSSQAPKLLFHYYDKDFNNEADTPDNFQSRRPNTSFCFLDIRSPGLGDTAMYLCATSPTLQASQAFFGQGTRLTVV.